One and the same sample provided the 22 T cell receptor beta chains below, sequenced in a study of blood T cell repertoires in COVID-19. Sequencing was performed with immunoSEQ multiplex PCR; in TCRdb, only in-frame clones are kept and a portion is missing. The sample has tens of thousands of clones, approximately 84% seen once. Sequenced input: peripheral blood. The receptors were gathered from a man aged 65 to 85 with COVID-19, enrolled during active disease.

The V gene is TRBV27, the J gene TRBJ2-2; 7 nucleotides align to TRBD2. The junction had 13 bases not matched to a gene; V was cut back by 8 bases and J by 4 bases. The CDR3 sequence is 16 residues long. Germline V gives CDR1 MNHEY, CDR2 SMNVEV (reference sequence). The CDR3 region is CASGSVAGDATGELFF. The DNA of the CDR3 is TGTGCCAGCGGCTCAGTAGCGGGCGATGCCACCGGGGAGCTGTTTTTT.

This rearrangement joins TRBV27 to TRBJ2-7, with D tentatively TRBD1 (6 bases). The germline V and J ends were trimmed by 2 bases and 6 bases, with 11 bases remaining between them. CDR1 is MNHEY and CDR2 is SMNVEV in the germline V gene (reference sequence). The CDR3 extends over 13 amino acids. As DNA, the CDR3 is TGTGCCAGCAGTTTACCTACAGGGCGCGAGCAGTACTTC. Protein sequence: CASSLPTGREQYF.

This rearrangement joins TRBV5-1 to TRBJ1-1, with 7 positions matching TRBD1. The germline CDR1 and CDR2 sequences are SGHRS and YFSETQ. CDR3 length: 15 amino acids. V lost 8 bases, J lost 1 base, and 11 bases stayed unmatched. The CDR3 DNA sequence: TGCGCCAGTCGGTGGGACAGTCCTTCGAACACTGAAGCTTTCTTT. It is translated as CASRWDSPSNTEAFF. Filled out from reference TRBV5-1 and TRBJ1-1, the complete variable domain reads KAGVTQTPRYLIKTRGQQVTLSCSPISGHRSVSWYQQTPGQGLQFLFEYFSETQRNKGNFPGRFSGRQFSNSRSEMNVSTLELGDSALYLCASRWDSPSNTEAFFGQGTRLTVV.

The CDR3 DNA follows: TGTGCCAGTCGAACAGGGGGCTCCTACAATGAGCAGTTCTTC. Its protein product is CASRTGGSYNEQFF. The J gene is TRBJ2-1, the V gene TRBV19, with TRBD1 matching 8 bases. This CDR3 has 14 residues. The ends lost 8 bases at V and 0 bases at J; junction bases unmatched: 3. Per germline, CDR1 LNHDA and CDR2 SQIVND (reference sequence).

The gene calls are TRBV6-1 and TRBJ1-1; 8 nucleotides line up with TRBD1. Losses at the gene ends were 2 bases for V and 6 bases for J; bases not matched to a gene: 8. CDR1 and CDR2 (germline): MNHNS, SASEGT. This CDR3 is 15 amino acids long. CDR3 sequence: CASSEPVTGVPEAFF. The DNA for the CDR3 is TGTGCCAGCAGTGAACCAGTGACAGGGGTCCCTGAAGCTTTCTTT.

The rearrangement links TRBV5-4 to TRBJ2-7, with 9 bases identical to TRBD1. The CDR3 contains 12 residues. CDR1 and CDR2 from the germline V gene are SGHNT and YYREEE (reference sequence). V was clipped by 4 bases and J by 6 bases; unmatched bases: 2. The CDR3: CASSPDRGEQYF. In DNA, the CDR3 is TGTGCCAGCAGCCCGGACAGGGGCGAGCAGTACTTC.

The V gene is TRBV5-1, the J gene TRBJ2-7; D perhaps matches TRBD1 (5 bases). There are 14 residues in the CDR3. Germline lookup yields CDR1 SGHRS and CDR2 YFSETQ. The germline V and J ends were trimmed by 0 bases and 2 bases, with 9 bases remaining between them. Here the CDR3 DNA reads TGCGCCAGCAGCTTGGGACAGATCACCTACGAGCAGTACTTC. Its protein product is CASSLGQITYEQYF.

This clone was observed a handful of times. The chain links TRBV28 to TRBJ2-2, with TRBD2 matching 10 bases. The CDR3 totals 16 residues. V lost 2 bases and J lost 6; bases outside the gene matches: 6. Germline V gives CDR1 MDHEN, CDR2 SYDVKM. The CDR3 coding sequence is TGTGCCAGCAGTTTAGCGCGAGCGGGAGGGTCCGGGGAGCTGTTTTTT. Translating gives CASSLARAGGSGELFF.

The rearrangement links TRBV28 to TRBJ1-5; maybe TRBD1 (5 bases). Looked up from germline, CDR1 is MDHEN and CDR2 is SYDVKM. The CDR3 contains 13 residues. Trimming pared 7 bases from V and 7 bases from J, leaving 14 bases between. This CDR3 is CASMDMAGQPQHF. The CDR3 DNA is TGTGCCAGCATGGACATGGCTGGCCAGCCCCAGCATTTT.

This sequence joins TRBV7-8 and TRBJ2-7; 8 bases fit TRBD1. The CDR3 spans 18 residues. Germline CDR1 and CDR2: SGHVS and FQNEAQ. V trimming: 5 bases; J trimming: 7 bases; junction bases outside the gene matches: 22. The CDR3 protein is CASSRRGRGRTLLREQYF. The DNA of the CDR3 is TGTGCCAGCAGCCGTCGAGGCAGGGGGCGAACCCTACTACGGGAGCAGTACTTC.

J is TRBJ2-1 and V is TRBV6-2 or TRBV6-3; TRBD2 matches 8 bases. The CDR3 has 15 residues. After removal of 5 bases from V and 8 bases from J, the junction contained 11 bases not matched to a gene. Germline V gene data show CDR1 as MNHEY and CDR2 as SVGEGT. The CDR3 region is CASSPLGAGDDEQFF. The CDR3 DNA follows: TGTGCCAGCAGTCCCCTAGGAGCGGGAGATGATGAGCAGTTCTTC.

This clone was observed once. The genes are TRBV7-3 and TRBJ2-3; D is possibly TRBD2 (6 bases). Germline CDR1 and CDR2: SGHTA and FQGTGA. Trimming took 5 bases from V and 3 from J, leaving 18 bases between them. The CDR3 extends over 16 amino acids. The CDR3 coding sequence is TGTGCCAGCAGCAGACTCGGGACCGGGAGAACAGATACGCAGTATTTT. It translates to CASSRLGTGRTDTQYF.

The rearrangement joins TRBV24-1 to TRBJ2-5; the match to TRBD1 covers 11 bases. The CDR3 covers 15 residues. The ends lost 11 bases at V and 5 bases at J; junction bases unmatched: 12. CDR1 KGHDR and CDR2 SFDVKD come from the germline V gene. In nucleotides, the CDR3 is TGTGCCAAAACCAACGGACAGGGGGCTTTGGAGACCCAGTACTTC. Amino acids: CAKTNGQGALETQYF.

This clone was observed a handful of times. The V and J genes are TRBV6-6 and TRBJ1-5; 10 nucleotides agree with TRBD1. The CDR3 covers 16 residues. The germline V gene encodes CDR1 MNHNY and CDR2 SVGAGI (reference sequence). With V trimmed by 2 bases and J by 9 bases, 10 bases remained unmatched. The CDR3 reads CASSYPPGQGHRPQHF. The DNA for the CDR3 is TGTGCCAGCAGTTACCCTCCGGGACAGGGGCACCGGCCCCAGCATTTT.

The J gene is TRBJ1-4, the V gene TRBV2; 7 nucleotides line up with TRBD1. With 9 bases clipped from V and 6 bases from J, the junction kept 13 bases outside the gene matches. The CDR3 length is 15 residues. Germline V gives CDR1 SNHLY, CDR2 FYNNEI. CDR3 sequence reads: CASTSTGTAYEKLFF. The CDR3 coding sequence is TGTGCCAGTACAAGTACCGGGACAGCCTATGAAAAACTGTTTTTT. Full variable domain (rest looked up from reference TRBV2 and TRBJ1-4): EPEVTQTPSHQVTQMGQEVILRCVPISNHLYFYWYRQILGQKVEFLVSFYNNEISEKSEIFDDQFSVERPDGSNFTLKIRSTKLEDSAMYFCASTSTGTAYEKLFFGSGTQLSVL.

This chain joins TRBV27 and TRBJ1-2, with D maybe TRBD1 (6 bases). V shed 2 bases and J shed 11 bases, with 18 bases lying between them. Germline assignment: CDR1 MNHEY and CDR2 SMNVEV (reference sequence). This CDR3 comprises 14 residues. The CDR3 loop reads CASSLGTGISGYTF. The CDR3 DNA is TGTGCCAGCAGTTTAGGAACAGGGATCAGTGGATACACCTTC.

CDR3 DNA sequence: TGTGCCACCAGTGTCATTGGGGAGCACCAAGAGACCCAGTACTTC. It codes for CATSVIGEHQETQYF. The J gene is TRBJ2-5, the V gene TRBV24-1; D is perhaps TRBD2 (5 bases). This CDR3 spans 15 amino acids. V was pared by 5 bases and J by 0 bases, with 12 bases between. The germline gives CDR1 KGHDR, CDR2 SFDVKD.

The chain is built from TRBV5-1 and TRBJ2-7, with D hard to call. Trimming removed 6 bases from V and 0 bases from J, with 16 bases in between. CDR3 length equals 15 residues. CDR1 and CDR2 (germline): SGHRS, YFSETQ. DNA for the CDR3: TGCGCCAGCAAGGATGACCGAGGATTCTCCTACGAGCAGTACTTC. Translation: CASKDDRGFSYEQYF.

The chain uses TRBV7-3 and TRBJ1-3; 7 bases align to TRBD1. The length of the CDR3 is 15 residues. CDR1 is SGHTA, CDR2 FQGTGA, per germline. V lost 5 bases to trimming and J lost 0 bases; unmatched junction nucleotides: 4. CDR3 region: CASSARDSSGNTIYF. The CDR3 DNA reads TGTGCCAGCAGCGCAAGGGACAGCTCTGGAAACACCATATATTTT. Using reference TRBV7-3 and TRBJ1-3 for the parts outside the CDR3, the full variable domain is GAGVSQTPSNKVTEKGKYVELRCDPISGHTALYWYRQSLGQGPEFLIYFQGTGAADDSGLPNDRFFAVRPEGSVSTLKIQRTERGDSAVYLCASSARDSSGNTIYFGEGSWLTVV.

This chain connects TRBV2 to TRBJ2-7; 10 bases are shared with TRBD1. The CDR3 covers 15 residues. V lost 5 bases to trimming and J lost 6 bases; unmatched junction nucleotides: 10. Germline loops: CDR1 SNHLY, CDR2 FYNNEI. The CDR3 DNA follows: TGTGCCAGCAGTCAACCGGGACAGGGGAGGCCCGAGCAGTACTTC. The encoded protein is CASSQPGQGRPEQYF.

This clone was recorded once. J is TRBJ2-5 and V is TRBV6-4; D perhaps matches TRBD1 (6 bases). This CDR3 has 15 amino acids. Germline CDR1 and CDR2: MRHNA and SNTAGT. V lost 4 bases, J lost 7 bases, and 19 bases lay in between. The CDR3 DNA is TGTGCCAGCAGTGCGAATACAGGGTTAGGCGCGACCCAGTACTTC. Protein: CASSANTGLGATQYF.

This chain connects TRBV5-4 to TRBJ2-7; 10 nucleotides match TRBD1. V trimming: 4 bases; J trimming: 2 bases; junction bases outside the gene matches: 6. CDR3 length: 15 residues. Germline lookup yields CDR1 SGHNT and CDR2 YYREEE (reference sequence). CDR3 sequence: CASSTGQGIAYEQYF. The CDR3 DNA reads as TGTGCCAGCAGCACGGGACAGGGGATCGCCTACGAGCAGTACTTC.